These 23 T cell receptor beta chains were all obtained from the same sample, sequenced in a study of T cells in Graves' hyperthyroidism and ophthalmopathy. What was amplified from RNA transcripts were TCR beta CDR3 regions. The HTBI primer set served for first-round RT-PCR of the TCR CDR3. TCRdb reprocessed the multiplex PCR reads via MiXCR and lists one record per CDR3 protein. This table holds 480,000 or so distinct CDR3 sequences, roughly 45% found once. The sequenced sample was peripheral blood or thyroid tissue (not recorded which). The receptors derive from an adult woman with Graves' disease, either hyperthyroidism or ophthalmopathy (not recorded which).

As regards this clonotype: The junction and the germline gene differ at one end; a read error may be behind it. The gene calls are TRBV4-3 and TRBJ1-1, with a tentative D call TRBD1 (6 bases). The germline V gene encodes CDR1 LGHNA and CDR2 YSLEER. The CDR3 runs to 13 residues. In DNA form, the CDR3 reads TGCGCCGGCAGCCAAGGGGGGAACACTGAAGCTTTCTTT. Protein: CAGSQGGNTEAFF.

The chain links TRBV20-1 to TRBJ2-7; no firm D call. V gave up 1 base and J gave up 4 bases, with 8 bases separating them. The CDR3 consists of 12 residues. The germline V gene has CDR1 DFQATT and CDR2 SNEGSKA (reference sequence). The CDR3 is CSARVLRYEQYF. The CDR3 nucleotides are TGCAGTGCTAGAGTATTAAGATACGAGCAGTACTTC.

The chain combines TRBV12-3 or TRBV12-4 with TRBJ1-5, with 7 bases fitting TRBD1. V shed 7 bases and J 3 bases; nucleotides not matched to a gene: 6. The CDR3 is 14 residues long. As DNA, the CDR3 is TGTGCCAGCACTACCGGGACAGTCAATCAGCCCCAGCATTTT. This gives the protein CASTTGTVNQPQHF.

This chain joins TRBV29-1 and TRBJ1-2; 7 bases are shared with TRBD1. V dropped 7 bases and J dropped 4; count of bases not matched to a gene: 3. CDR3 length: 11 amino acids. Per germline, CDR1 SQVTM and CDR2 ANQGSEA. For the CDR3, the DNA is TGCAGCGGAGGGACAGTCTATGGCTACACCTTC. As protein: CSGGTVYGYTF.

The chain uses TRBV4-1 and TRBJ1-2, with a tentative D call TRBD1 (5 bases). Germline V gene sequence: CDR1 MGHRA, CDR2 YSYEKL. V was pared by 4 bases and J by 4 bases, with 16 bases between. The CDR3 totals 15 residues. CDR3 in amino acids: CASSLAGRGLYGYTF. As DNA, the CDR3 is TGCGCCAGCAGCCTGGCCGGTCGGGGACTCTATGGCTACACCTTC.

There are many counts of this clonotype. This chain links TRBV29-1 with TRBJ2-7; D not certain. Germline CDR1 and CDR2: SQVTM and ANQGSEA. V was trimmed by 6 bases and J by 5 bases, leaving 11 bases between them. The CDR3 has 11 residues. The CDR3 nucleotides read TGCAGCGTCGTTGATCCCAACGAGCAGTACTTC. Translated: CSVVDPNEQYF.

This chain connects TRBV2 to TRBJ1-5; 7 positions agree with TRBD1. From germline, CDR1 is SNHLY and CDR2 FYNNEI. The length of the CDR3 is 13 residues. V lost 1 base and J lost 9; bases outside the gene matches: 3. The CDR3 sequence: CASSEDRGRPQHF. The CDR3 coding sequence is TGTGCCAGCAGTGAAGACAGGGGAAGGCCCCAGCATTTT. The whole variable domain, remainder taken from reference TRBV2 and TRBJ1-5, is EPEVTQTPSHQVTQMGQEVILRCVPISNHLYFYWYRQILGQKVEFLVSFYNNEISEKSEIFDDQFSVERPDGSNFTLKIRSTKLEDSAMYFCASSEDRGRPQHFGDGTRLSIL.

This chain connects TRBV29-1 to TRBJ2-5, with TRBD2 identical over 7 bases. This CDR3 is 11 amino acids long. Germline V CDR1 and CDR2: SQVTM, ANQGSEA. The CDR3 is CAEGGMGTQYF. The CDR3 coding sequence is TGCGCCGAGGGAGGGATGGGGACCCAGTACTTC.

This clonotype showed up just a few times. The chain uses TRBV5-1 and TRBJ1-2; a possible D gene is TRBD1 (5 bases). V lost 4 bases and J 8 bases, leaving 12 bases between the germline ends. Germline V gene sequence: CDR1 SGHRS, CDR2 YFSETQ. The CDR3 runs to 12 residues. The CDR3 here is CASSLGRSGYTF. CDR3 DNA sequence: TGCGCCAGCAGCCTGGGACGGTCAGGCTACACCTTC.

Many counts were recorded for this clonotype. The chain links TRBV7-2 to TRBJ1-5; 9 nucleotides line up with TRBD1. Germline V gene data show CDR1 as SGHTA and CDR2 as FQGNSA. V was clipped by 5 bases and J by 3 bases; unmatched bases: 5. The CDR3 runs 15 residues. CDR3 in DNA: TGTGCCAGCAGCAGGGGACAGGGTTCCAATCAGCCCCAGCATTTT. This sequence encodes CASSRGQGSNQPQHF.

The chain recombines TRBV10-3 with TRBJ1-4; D gene uncertain. Germline CDR1 ENHRY, CDR2 SYGVKD. The CDR3 is made up of 13 amino acids. V lost 6 bases and J lost 0, with 5 bases in between. The CDR3 DNA is TGTGCCATCAGGGTTGCAACTAATGAAAAACTGTTTTTT. Amino acid sequence: CAIRVATNEKLFF.

This clonotype was counted only a few times. This rearrangement joins TRBV12-3 or TRBV12-4 to TRBJ1-1; TRBD1 matches at 8 bases. V lost 5 bases and J lost 6; bases outside the gene matches: 8. The CDR3 runs 14 residues. The CDR3 DNA follows: TGTGCCAGCAGTAACCCAGGGGGCGAGGCTGAAGCTTTCTTT. Encoded protein: CASSNPGGEAEAFF.

This clonotype was seen a few times. CDR3 DNA: TGTGCCATCAGTGGGCCTTATAGCAATCAGCCCCAGCATTTT. Encoded protein: CAISGPYSNQPQHF. The chain couples TRBV10-3 to TRBJ1-5, with no clear D. This CDR3 comprises 14 residues. Germline lookup yields CDR1 ENHRY and CDR2 SYGVKD. Trimming pared 4 bases from V and 0 bases from J, leaving 7 bases between.

This chain uses TRBV7-2 with TRBJ1-1; tentatively, D is TRBD1 (6 bases). Trimming cost V 6 bases and J 12 bases, with 17 bases left between them. This CDR3 region has 12 residues. Germline CDR1 and CDR2: SGHTA and FQGNSA. The CDR3 protein is CASSSGGAGTFF. In nucleotides, the CDR3 is TGTGCCAGCAGTTCGGGGGGCGCAGGTACTTTCTTT.

This clonotype was found many times. The chain joins TRBV7-6 to TRBJ1-2, with TRBD1 matching 9 bases. This CDR3 is 13 amino acids long. J was trimmed by 8 bases and V by 5 bases; bases with no gene match: 6. The germline V gene encodes CDR1 SGHVS and CDR2 FNYEAQ. CDR3 residues: CASSQQGAQGYTF. The CDR3 DNA follows: TGTGCCAGCAGCCAACAGGGGGCTCAGGGCTACACCTTC.

Many counts were recorded for this clonotype. Here the CDR3 reads CASSVGSVGELFF. CDR3 DNA sequence: TGTGCCAGCAGCGTAGGAAGCGTCGGGGAGCTGTTTTTT. The chain is built from TRBV9 and TRBJ2-2, with no clear D. V was cut by 0 bases and J by 7 bases, with 7 bases left in between. The V gene's germline CDR1 is SGDLS and CDR2 YYNGEE. The CDR3 length is 13 residues.

This rearrangement joins TRBV7-2 to TRBJ2-3, with D possibly being TRBD1 (6 bases). Per the germline V gene, CDR1 is SGHTA and CDR2 is FQGNSA. Trimming removed 3 bases at V and 7 bases at J, with 17 bases between. CDR3 size: 15 residues. As DNA, the CDR3 is TGTGCCAGCAGCTTGACAGGACCTCCGGTAAATACGCAGTATTTT. Translation: CASSLTGPPVNTQYF.

CDR3 sequence: CSATSRSYYEQYF. For the CDR3, the DNA is TGCAGTGCTACCAGCAGGTCCTACTACGAGCAGTACTTC. The chain employs TRBV20-1 and TRBJ2-7; D is uncertain. This CDR3 is built from 13 residues. The germline V gene encodes CDR1 DFQATT and CDR2 SNEGSKA (reference sequence). V dropped 4 bases and J dropped 3 bases, with 13 bases sitting between them.

In this sample, this clonotype turned up many times. The chain links TRBV5-6 to TRBJ1-2, with TRBD1 matching over 7 bases. From germline, CDR1 is SGHDT and CDR2 YYEEEE. The V gene end was trimmed by 5 bases and the J gene end by 4 bases; junction bases not matched to a gene: 8. This CDR3 region has 14 residues. The CDR3 DNA sequence: TGTGCCAGCAGTCCTCCGGGACAGCCCTATGGCTACACCTTC. As protein: CASSPPGQPYGYTF.

About this clonotype: Given the absence of the conserved phenylalanine or tryptophan at the CDR3 end, a read error is likely. Because the CDR3's place on the DNA is in doubt, the DNA is left out and the CDR3 is given as listed by TCRdb. The CDR3 sequence: CASSEGLGDGS. The chain couples TRBV2 to TRBJ2-2; TRBD1 is the table's D call and was not checked against the DNA. The CDR3 sequence runs 11 residues, both termini included. Germline V gene lookup returns CDR1 SNHLY and CDR2 FYNNEI.

This clonotype occurred a few times. With a much larger clone just one base away, this may be a read error. The conserved closing phenylalanine or tryptophan is absent in this CDR3, likely reflecting a read error. The V gene is TRBV4-1, the J gene TRBJ2-5; 7 nucleotides align to TRBD2. J gave up 4 bases and V 6 bases, and 11 bases lay outside the gene matches. This CDR3 comprises 15 residues. CDR1 is MGHRA, CDR2 YSYEKL, per germline. The CDR3 loop reads CASSGLGHRGETQYL. The CDR3 DNA is TGCGCCAGCAGTGGACTAGGGCACCGAGGAGAGACCCAGTACCTC.

This clonotype turned up a few times. The V and J genes are TRBV7-2 and TRBJ1-1; D perhaps matches TRBD1 (5 bases). Germline-derived CDR1 and CDR2 are SGHTA and FQGNSA. The CDR3 has 14 amino acids. Trimming stripped 6 bases from V and 5 bases from J, with 16 bases between. CDR3 nucleotides: TGTGCCAGCAGACCGTTGGAGGGGCAGACTGAAGCTTTCTTT. It translates to CASRPLEGQTEAFF.

The rearrangement links TRBV7-9 to TRBJ1-1; unclear D gene. Germline V gene sequence: CDR1 SEHNR, CDR2 FQNEAQ (reference sequence). This CDR3 contains 12 residues. The ends were cut back, 6 bases at V and 8 bases at J, with 13 bases in the middle. DNA for the CDR3: TGTGCCAGCAGTTTGGGCTATGGCGAAGCTTTCTTT. This encodes CASSLGYGEAFF.